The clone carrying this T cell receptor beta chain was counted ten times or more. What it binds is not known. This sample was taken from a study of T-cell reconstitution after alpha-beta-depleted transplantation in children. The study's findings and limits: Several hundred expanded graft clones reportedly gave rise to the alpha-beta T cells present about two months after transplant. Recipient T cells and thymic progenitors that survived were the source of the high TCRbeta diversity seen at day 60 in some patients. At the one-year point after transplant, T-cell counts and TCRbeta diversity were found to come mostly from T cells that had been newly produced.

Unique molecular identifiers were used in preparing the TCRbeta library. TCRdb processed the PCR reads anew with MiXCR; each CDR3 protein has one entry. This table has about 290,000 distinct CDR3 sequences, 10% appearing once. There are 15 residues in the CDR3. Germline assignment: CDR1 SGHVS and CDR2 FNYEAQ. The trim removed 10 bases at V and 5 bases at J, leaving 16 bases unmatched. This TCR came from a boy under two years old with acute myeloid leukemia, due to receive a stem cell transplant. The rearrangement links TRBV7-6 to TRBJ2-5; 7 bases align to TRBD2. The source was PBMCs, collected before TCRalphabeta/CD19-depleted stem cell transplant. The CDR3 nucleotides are TGTGCCACCAGGCGGGAGTTAGCATCTACGGAGACCCAGTACTTC. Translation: CATRRELASTETQYF.